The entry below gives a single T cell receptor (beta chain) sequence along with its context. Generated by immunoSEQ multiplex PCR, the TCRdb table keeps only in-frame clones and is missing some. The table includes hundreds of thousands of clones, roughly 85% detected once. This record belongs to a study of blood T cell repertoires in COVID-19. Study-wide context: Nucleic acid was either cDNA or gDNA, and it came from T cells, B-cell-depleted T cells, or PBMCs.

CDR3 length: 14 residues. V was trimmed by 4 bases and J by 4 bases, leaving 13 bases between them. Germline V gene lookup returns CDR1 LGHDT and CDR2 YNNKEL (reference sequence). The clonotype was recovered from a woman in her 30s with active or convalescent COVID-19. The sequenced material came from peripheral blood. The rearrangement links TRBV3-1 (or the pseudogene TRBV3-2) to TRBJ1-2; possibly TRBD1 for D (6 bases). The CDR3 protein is CASSPRQVLYGYTF. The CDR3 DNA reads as TGTGCCAGCAGCCCCCGACAGGTGCTCTATGGCTACACCTTC.